This TCR beta chain derives from a study of T cell changes during pregnancy in multiple sclerosis (dated by TCRdb to about 2019). Looking at the study overall: Changes in the T cell repertoire over the course of pregnancy were examined in this study in women with multiple sclerosis.

As for this clone: Its antigen remains unidentified. No base quality values were provided; no much bigger clone lies one nucleotide off.

Library generation was performed with the immunoSEQ multiplex PCR assay. In TCRdb, the immuneACCESS table is reduced to in-frame sequences with V and J assigned. These tables do not hold every clone; where another copy was compared, an unresolved V gene accounts for under half, and the others remain unexplained. The sample records under 65,000 clones, around 93% of which are singletons. Clones ranked in the top ten supply 3% to 4.5% of the sample. V and J are trimmed by 3 bases and 6 bases, and the gene matches miss 2 bases of the junction. The CDR3 numbers 13 residues from cysteine through phenylalanine. Kept here is only the CDR3 DNA, which spans 39 bases and is read in frame from base 1. As encoded in the germline V gene, CDR1 is MGHRA while CDR2 is YSYEKL.

The chain joins TRBV4-1 to TRBJ2-1; 7 central bases correspond to TRBD2. The TCR sequence derives from a female donor with multiple sclerosis, enrolled in a pregnancy study. The sample in question was CD8+ T cells from peripheral blood mononuclear cells, obtained in the second trimester of pregnancy. The nucleotide sequence is TGCGCCAGCAGCCAGGCGGGGGTCAATGAGCAGTTCTTC. Its protein product is CASSQAGVNEQFF.